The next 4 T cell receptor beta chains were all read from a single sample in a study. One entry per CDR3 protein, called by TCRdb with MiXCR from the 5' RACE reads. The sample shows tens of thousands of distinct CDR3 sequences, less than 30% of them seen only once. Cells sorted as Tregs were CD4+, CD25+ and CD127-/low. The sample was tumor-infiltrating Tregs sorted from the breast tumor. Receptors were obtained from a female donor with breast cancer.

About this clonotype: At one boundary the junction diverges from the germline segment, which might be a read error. The CDR3 DNA reads TGTACCATCAGATCCTCTAACCGGGACGCTGAAGCTTTCTTT. Translating it yields CTIRSSNRDAEAFF. The chain joins TRBV10-3 to TRBJ1-1; D is possibly TRBD1 (5 bases). The germline V gene has CDR1 ENHRY and CDR2 SYGVKD. The CDR3 is 14 residues long.

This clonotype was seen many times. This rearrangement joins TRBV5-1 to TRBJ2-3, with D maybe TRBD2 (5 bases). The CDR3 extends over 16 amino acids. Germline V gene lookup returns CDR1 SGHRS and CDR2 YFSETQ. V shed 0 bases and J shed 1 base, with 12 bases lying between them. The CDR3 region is CASSLVPDLRTDTQYF. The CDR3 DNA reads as TGCGCCAGCAGCTTGGTCCCGGACTTGCGCACAGATACGCAGTATTTT.

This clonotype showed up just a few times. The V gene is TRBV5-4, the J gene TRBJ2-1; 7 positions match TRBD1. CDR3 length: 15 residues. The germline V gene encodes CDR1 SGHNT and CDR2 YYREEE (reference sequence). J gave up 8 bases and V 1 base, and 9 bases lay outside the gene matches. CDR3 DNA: TGTGCCAGCAGCTTGCAGGGGACAGTGGCCCATGAGCAGTTCTTC. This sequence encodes CASSLQGTVAHEQFF.

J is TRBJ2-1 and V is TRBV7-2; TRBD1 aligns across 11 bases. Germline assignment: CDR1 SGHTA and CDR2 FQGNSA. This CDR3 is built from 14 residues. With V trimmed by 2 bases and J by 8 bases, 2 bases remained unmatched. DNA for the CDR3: TGTGCCAGCAGCTTACGGGGACAGGGGGATGAGCAGTTCTTC. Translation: CASSLRGQGDEQFF.